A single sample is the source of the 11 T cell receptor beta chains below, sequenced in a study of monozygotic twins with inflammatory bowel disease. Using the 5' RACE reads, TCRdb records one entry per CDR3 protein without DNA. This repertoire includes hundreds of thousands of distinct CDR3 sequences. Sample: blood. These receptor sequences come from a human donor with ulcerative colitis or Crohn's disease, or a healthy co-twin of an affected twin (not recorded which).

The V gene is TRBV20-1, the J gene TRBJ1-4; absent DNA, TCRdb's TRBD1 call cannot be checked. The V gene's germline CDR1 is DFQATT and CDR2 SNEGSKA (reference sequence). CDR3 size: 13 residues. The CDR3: CSALQGVDEKLFF.

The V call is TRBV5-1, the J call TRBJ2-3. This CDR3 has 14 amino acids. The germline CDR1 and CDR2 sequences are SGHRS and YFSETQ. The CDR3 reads CASSLGGHTDTQFF.

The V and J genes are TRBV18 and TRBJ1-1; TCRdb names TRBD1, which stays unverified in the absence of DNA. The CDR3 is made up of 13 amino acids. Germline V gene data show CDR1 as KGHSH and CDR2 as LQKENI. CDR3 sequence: CASSPDMGTEAFF.

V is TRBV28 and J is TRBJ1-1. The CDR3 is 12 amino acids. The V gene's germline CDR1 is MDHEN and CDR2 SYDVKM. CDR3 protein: CASSLNPTEAFF.

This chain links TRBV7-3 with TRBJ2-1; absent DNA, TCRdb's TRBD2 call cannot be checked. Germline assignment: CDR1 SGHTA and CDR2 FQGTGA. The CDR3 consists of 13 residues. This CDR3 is CASSLFAGNEQFF.

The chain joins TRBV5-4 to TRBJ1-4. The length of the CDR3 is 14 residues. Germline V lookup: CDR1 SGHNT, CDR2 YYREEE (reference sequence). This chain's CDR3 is CASSQKSDVEKLFF.

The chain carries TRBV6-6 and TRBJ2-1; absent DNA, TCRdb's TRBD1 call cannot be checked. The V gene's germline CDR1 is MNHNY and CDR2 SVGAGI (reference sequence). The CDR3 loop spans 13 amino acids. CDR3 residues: CASSYPGSNEQFF.

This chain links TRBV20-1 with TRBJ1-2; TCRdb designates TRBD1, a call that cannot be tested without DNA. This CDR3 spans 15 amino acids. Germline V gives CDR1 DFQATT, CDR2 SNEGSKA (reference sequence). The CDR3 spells CSAGMTETLGDGYTF.

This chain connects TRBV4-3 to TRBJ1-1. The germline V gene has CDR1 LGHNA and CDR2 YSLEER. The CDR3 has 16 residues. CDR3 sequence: CASSQGPSDGNTEAFF.

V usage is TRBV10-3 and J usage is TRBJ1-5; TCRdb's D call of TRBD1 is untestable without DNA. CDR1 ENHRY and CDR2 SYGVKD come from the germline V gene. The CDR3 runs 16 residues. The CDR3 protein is CAISDRGAVGNQPQHF.

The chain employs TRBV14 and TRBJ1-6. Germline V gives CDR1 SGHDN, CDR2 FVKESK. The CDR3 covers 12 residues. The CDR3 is CASSQGHSPLHF.